The 7 T cell receptor beta chains below come from one sample, sequenced in a study of identical twins. TCRdb re-called the 5' RACE reads through MiXCR, storing one row per CDR3 protein. The sample contains around 490,000 distinct CDR3 sequences, 13% to 15% of which appear only once. The sample was also linked to a second study, of yellow fever vaccine responses in identical twins.

Sample: CD4+ T cells sorted from blood. These receptors were collected from a woman between 18 and 30 years old in good health.

This clonotype has a handful of counts. This chain uses TRBV7-6 with TRBJ2-5; D gene unclear. Germline V CDR1 and CDR2: SGHVS, FNYEAQ. V was trimmed by 10 bases and J by 2 bases, leaving 14 bases between them. The CDR3 extends over 13 amino acids. DNA of the CDR3: TGTGCCATCCGGGCAGGACCGCAAGAGACCCAGTACTTC. It codes for CAIRAGPQETQYF.

There are a few counts of this clonotype. The chain uses TRBV7-2 and TRBJ2-3; TRBD1 aligns across 7 bases. J was trimmed by 6 bases and V by 5 bases; bases with no gene match: 8. CDR1 and CDR2 from the germline V gene are SGHTA and FQGNSA. This CDR3 contains 14 residues. The CDR3 loop reads CASSRQGTGDTQYF. The CDR3, as DNA: TGTGCCAGCAGCAGACAGGGTACAGGGGATACGCAGTATTTT.

Note on this clonotype: The germline gene is not matched at one end of the junction; a read error may be the cause. The chain combines TRBV4-2 with TRBJ2-3; 8 nucleotides align to TRBD2. The germline CDR1 and CDR2 sequences are LGHNA and YNFKEQ. The CDR3 is made up of 14 amino acids. In DNA form, the CDR3 reads TGTGCCAGCAGCCAACGGACTAGCAGAGATACGCAGTATTTT. This translates into CASSQRTSRDTQYF.

The V call is TRBV27, the J call TRBJ2-7; either TRBD1 or TRBD2 may supply D (5 bases each). V dropped 3 bases and J dropped 0 bases, with 9 bases sitting between them. Germline CDR1 reads MNHEY; CDR2 reads SMNVEV (reference sequence). The CDR3 totals 14 residues. The CDR3 DNA sequence: TGTGCCAGCAGTTTCTTGGGGACCTCCTACGAGCAGTACTTC. Amino acid sequence: CASSFLGTSYEQYF.

V is TRBV18 and J is TRBJ2-3; 7 bases line up with TRBD1. The CDR3 has 16 residues. V lost 3 bases and J lost 0; bases outside the gene matches: 6. Germline CDR1 reads KGHSH; CDR2 reads LQKENI. The CDR3 nucleotides read TGTGCCAGCTCACCGACAGGGCTCACTAGCACAGATACGCAGTATTTT. It yields the protein CASSPTGLTSTDTQYF. Full variable domain (remainder filled in from reference TRBV18 and TRBJ2-3): NAGVMQNPRHLVRRRGQEARLRCSPMKGHSHVYWYRQLPEEGLKFMVYLQKENIIDESGMPKERFSAEFPKEGPSILRIQQVVRGDSAAYFCASSPTGLTSTDTQYFGPGTRLTVL.

This clonotype has only a few counts. An end of the junction does not agree with germline; a read error may underlie this. The chain links TRBV28 to TRBJ2-4, with 7 bases fitting TRBD2. The CDR3 loop spans 12 amino acids. The V gene's germline CDR1 is MDHEN and CDR2 SYDVKM. The CDR3 region is CASSLPQREQIF. DNA of the CDR3: TGTGCCAGCAGTTTACCCCAGCGGGAACAGATCTTC.

The rearrangement joins TRBV24-1 to TRBJ2-2; no firm D call. The V and J ends lost 3 bases and 7 bases respectively, with 14 bases between them. CDR1 is KGHDR, CDR2 SFDVKD, per germline. The CDR3 totals 15 residues. This chain's CDR3 is CATSDPSTKIGELFF. In nucleotides, the CDR3 is TGTGCCACCAGTGATCCGAGTACAAAGATCGGGGAGCTGTTTTTT.